This T cell receptor beta chain comes out of a study of Ad26.COV2.S vaccination and SARS-CoV-2 variants. Per the germline V gene, CDR1 is LNHNV and CDR2 is YYDKDF (reference sequence). The CDR3 contains 16 residues. The V segment lost 1 base and the J segment 7 bases; nucleotides outside the gene matches: 5. Treatment described: roughly 20 received Ad26.COV2.S at low or high dose, single or two shots; roughly 5 received placebo; per-sample allocation not given. Specimens were obtained on day 63 following the first vaccine or placebo injection. The shot given was an Ad26 vector that makes Wuhan-strain SARS-CoV-2 spike. TCRdb's table, derived via immunoSEQ multiplex PCR, lists solely in-frame clones and lacks some. This sample has about 680,000 clones; about 89% occur once, and the top ten carry about 1.5%.

The chain uses TRBV15 and TRBJ1-5; 12 bases are a match to TRBD1. The sequencing used peripheral blood, collected in a trial of Ad26.COV2.S vaccine versus placebo. The receptor comes from a person aged 18-60 years who received the Ad26.COV2.S COVID-19 vaccine or a placebo. The CDR3 loop is CATSRVGQGAGQPQHF. In DNA form, the CDR3 reads TGTGCCACCAGCAGAGTGGGACAGGGGGCCGGCCAGCCCCAGCATTTT.